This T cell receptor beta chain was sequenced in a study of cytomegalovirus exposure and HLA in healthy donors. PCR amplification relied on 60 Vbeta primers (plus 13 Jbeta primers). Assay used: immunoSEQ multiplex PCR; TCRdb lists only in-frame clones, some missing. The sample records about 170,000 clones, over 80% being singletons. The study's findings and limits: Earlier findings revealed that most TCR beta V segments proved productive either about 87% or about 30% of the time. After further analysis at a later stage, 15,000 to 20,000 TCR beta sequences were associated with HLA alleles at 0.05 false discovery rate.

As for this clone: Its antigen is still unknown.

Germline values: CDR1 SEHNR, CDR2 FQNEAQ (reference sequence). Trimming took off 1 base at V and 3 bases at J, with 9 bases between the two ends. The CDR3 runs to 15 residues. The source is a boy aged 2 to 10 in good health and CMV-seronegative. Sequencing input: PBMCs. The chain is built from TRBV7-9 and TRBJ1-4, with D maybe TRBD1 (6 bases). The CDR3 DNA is TGTGCCAGCAGCTTAGAACAGGGATCTAATGAAAAACTGTTTTTT. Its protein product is CASSLEQGSNEKLFF.